Below, 26 T cell receptor beta chains from the same sample are listed, as sequenced in a study of T cell repertoires in cytomegalovirus infection. Their target antigens are unknown. TCRdb re-derived calls from the reads in MiXCR, one entry per CDR3 protein. The sample lists about 890,000 distinct CDR3 sequences, around a third seen once, with more than 12% in the top ten. The source material was cultured CD8+ T cells from PBMCs, sampled from culture after CMV antigen stimulation. These receptors all come from a human donor in good health (CMV status not recorded). Some clones in this sample may be carry-over from other donors' samples.

Concerning this clonotype: This clone may be a read error of a much larger clone one base away. The V gene is TRBV7-6, the J gene TRBJ2-1, with a weak D call TRBD2 (5 bases). This CDR3 is 16 amino acids long. Germline CDR1 and CDR2: SGHVS and FNYEAQ. Between the trimmed V and J ends, which lost 1 base and 5 bases, there was a span of 15 bases. The CDR3 bases are TGTGCCAGCAGCTTAGGGGGTCGTGGAGGCGACAATGAGCAGTTCTTC. It yields the protein CASSLGGRGGDNEQFF.

This rearrangement joins TRBV7-9 to TRBJ2-7; D is undetermined. The germline CDR1 and CDR2 sequences are SEHNR and FQNEAQ (reference sequence). This CDR3 is built from 14 residues. Trimming removed 1 base at V and 4 bases at J, with 11 bases between. This CDR3 reads CASSLEKRPYEQYV. The CDR3 nucleotides are TGTGCCAGCAGCTTAGAGAAACGGCCGTACGAGCAGTACGTC.

The sample holds a few counts of this clonotype. The genes are TRBV12-3 or TRBV12-4 and TRBJ1-1; TRBD1 aligns across 8 bases. J gave up 0 bases and V 7 bases, and 7 bases lay outside the gene matches. The CDR3 loop spans 15 amino acids. The CDR3 protein is CASTPAGGMNTEAFF. In DNA, the CDR3 is TGTGCCAGCACCCCGGCAGGGGGCATGAACACTGAAGCTTTCTTT.

This clonotype has just a few counts. The genes are TRBV12-3 or TRBV12-4 and TRBJ2-1, with TRBD1 as a possible D gene (6 bases). Trimming removed 3 bases from V and 4 bases from J, with 16 bases in between. The CDR3 is 16 residues long. The CDR3 spells CASSFLAQGTYNEQFF. As DNA, the CDR3 is TGTGCCAGCAGTTTCCTCGCCCAGGGGACATACAATGAGCAGTTCTTC.

The chain joins TRBV6-1 to TRBJ2-1; D is perhaps TRBD1 (5 bases). Germline CDR1 and CDR2: MNHNS and SASEGT. V lost 1 base to trimming and J lost 4 bases, with 14 bases between them. The length of the CDR3 is 16 residues. CDR3 sequence (DNA): TGTGCCAGCAGTGAAGATGAAGGGGCCGCTTACAATGAGCAGTTCTTC. Protein product: CASSEDEGAAYNEQFF.

This clonotype came up a few times. V and J are TRBV5-4 and TRBJ1-1, with 7 bases matching TRBD1. The germline V gene has CDR1 SGHNT and CDR2 YYREEE (reference sequence). The ends lost 3 bases at V and 4 bases at J; junction bases unmatched: 9. This CDR3 has 15 residues. CDR3 DNA sequence: TGTGCCAGCAGCTCCATCCCGACAGGGATCACTGAAGCTTTCTTT. Protein: CASSSIPTGITEAFF. Drawing the rest from reference TRBV5-4 and TRBJ1-1, the complete variable domain is ETGVTQSPTHLIKTRGQQVTLRCSSQSGHNTVSWYQQALGQGPQFIFQYYREEENGRGNFPPRFSGLQFPNYSSELNVNALELDDSALYLCASSSIPTGITEAFFGQGTRLTVV.

The table lists this clonotype with many counts. The gene calls are TRBV6-1 and TRBJ2-1; a weak D match, TRBD2 (6 bases). CDR1 MNHNS and CDR2 SASEGT come from the germline V gene. CDR3 size: 15 residues. Trimming removed 10 bases from V and 2 bases from J, with 18 bases in between. In DNA form, the CDR3 reads TGTGCCACCCACGCCAAGCGGGCACCCTACAATGAGCAGTTCTTC. Its translation: CATHAKRAPYNEQFF.

This clonotype was counted only a few times. The V and J genes are TRBV7-9 and TRBJ2-5; D possibly matches TRBD1 or TRBD2 (5 bases each). Germline V gene data show CDR1 as SEHNR and CDR2 as FQNEAQ (reference sequence). The V end was cut by 5 bases, the J end by 6 bases, with 10 bases between. The CDR3 totals 12 residues. CDR3 residues: CASSGRGQTQYF. For the CDR3, the DNA is TGTGCCAGCAGCGGACGGGGACAGACCCAGTACTTC.

This clonotype was found a few times. J is TRBJ1-1 and V is TRBV19; D perhaps matches TRBD1 (5 bases). This CDR3 has 15 amino acids. Trimming took off 3 bases at V and 3 bases at J, with 14 bases between the two ends. Germline V lookup: CDR1 LNHDA, CDR2 SQIVND (reference sequence). In nucleotides, the CDR3 is TGTGCCAGTAGTATCATCGGACAAAGCGACACTGAAGCTTTCTTT. Translating gives CASSIIGQSDTEAFF.

This chain links TRBV5-6 with TRBJ2-1; tentative D call: TRBD2 (5 bases). Looked up from germline, CDR1 is SGHDT and CDR2 is YYEEEE. This CDR3 region has 14 residues. Trimming removed 0 bases from V and 4 bases from J, with 8 bases in between. CDR3 loop: CASSLGRRYNEQFF. In DNA form, the CDR3 reads TGTGCCAGCAGCTTGGGCAGGAGGTACAATGAGCAGTTCTTC. Looking up the rest from reference TRBV5-6 and TRBJ2-1 gives the full variable domain: DAGVTQSPTHLIKTRGQQVTLRCSPKSGHDTVSWYQQALGQGPQFIFQYYEEEERQRGNFPDRFSGHQFPNYSSELNVNALLLGDSALYLCASSLGRRYNEQFFGPGTRLTVL.

As regards this clonotype: A much larger clone differs by one base, so this may be a read error. The chain recombines TRBV7-6 with TRBJ1-4, with D unclear. The germline gives CDR1 SGHVS, CDR2 FNYEAQ. The CDR3 extends over 15 amino acids. CDR3 loop: CVSSFREIRNEKLFF. In DNA form, the CDR3 reads TGTGTCAGCAGCTTTCGGGAAATCCGGAATGAAAAACTGTTTTTT.

The chain uses TRBV29-1 and TRBJ1-2; D might be TRBD1 (5 bases). Germline loops: CDR1 SQVTM, CDR2 ANQGSEA. Between the trimmed V and J ends, which lost 6 bases and 5 bases, there was a span of 16 bases. CDR3 length equals 13 residues. The CDR3 region has the DNA TGCAGCGTCGAGTCGGGACTTTCATATGGCTACACCTTC. Translating gives CSVESGLSYGYTF.

This clonotype has at least ten counts. The rearrangement joins TRBV7-9 to TRBJ2-5, with 8 bases aligning to TRBD2. Germline values: CDR1 SEHNR, CDR2 FQNEAQ (reference sequence). The CDR3 runs to 15 residues. With 1 base clipped from V and 5 bases from J, the junction kept 6 bases outside the gene matches. The CDR3 DNA follows: TGTGCCAGCAGCTTAGTCCTAGCGGGTCAGGAGACCCAGTACTTC. It yields the protein CASSLVLAGQETQYF.

V gene TRBV7-2 combines with J gene TRBJ1-2, with D possibly being TRBD1 (5 bases). The V and J ends lost 0 bases and 4 bases respectively, with 12 bases between them. The CDR3 contains 15 residues. Germline V lookup: CDR1 SGHTA, CDR2 FQGNSA. The DNA for the CDR3 is TGTGCCAGCAGCTTAGCCGGGGGGACTAGCTATGGCTACACCTTC. This codes for CASSLAGGTSYGYTF.

The CDR3 sequence: CASSRTGPGANTEAFF. As DNA, the CDR3 is TGTGCCAGCAGCCGAACAGGGCCGGGGGCGAACACTGAAGCTTTCTTT. The genes are TRBV7-9 and TRBJ1-1; maybe TRBD1 (6 bases). V dropped 5 bases and J dropped 1 base, with 17 bases sitting between them. The CDR3 is 16 residues long. The germline V gene encodes CDR1 SEHNR and CDR2 FQNEAQ (reference sequence).

The chain uses TRBV6-2 or TRBV6-3 and TRBJ2-4; possibly TRBD1 for D (6 bases). This CDR3 region has 15 residues. The ends were cut back, 2 bases at V and 3 bases at J, with 11 bases in the middle. The V gene's germline CDR1 is MNHEY and CDR2 SVGEGT. This chain's CDR3 is CASSYTGPSKNIQYF. In DNA, the CDR3 is TGTGCCAGCAGTTACACAGGGCCGAGCAAAAACATTCAGTACTTC.

The chain is built from TRBV15 and TRBJ2-4; 8 nucleotides agree with TRBD1. The V and J ends lost 2 bases and 3 bases, in that order; junction bases with no gene match: 3. This CDR3 comprises 15 residues. Germline V gene sequence: CDR1 LNHNV, CDR2 YYDKDF (reference sequence). CDR3 in amino acids: CATSRKQGDKNIQYF. As DNA, the CDR3 is TGTGCCACCAGCAGAAAACAGGGGGACAAAAACATTCAGTACTTC.

The chain employs TRBV27 and TRBJ2-3, with D unclear. With 3 bases removed from V and 4 bases from J, the gap between germline ends came to 14 bases. Germline loops: CDR1 MNHEY, CDR2 SMNVEV (reference sequence). The CDR3 totals 15 residues. Here the CDR3 reads CASSFLWKSSDTQYF. Here the CDR3 DNA reads TGTGCCAGCAGTTTCCTATGGAAAAGTTCAGATACGCAGTATTTT.

In this sample, this clonotype turned up a few times. The V and J genes are TRBV5-8 and TRBJ2-7, with 7 nucleotides matching TRBD1. Germline assignment: CDR1 SGHTS and CDR2 YDEGEE. Germline trimming cut 0 bases from V and 6 bases from J; bases unmatched to any gene: 6. The CDR3 loop spans 14 amino acids. The CDR3 DNA reads as TGTGCCAGCAGCTTGGCCCCACAGGGGTTCGAGCAGTACTTC. It encodes CASSLAPQGFEQYF.

This clonotype was counted many times. The genes are TRBV12-5 and TRBJ2-5, with D possibly TRBD1 on 6 matching bases. Germline V gene data show CDR1 as LGHNT and CDR2 as FRNRAP. The CDR3 has 11 amino acids. Trimming pared 8 bases from V and 3 bases from J, leaving 7 bases between. CDR3 coding DNA: TGTGCTAGTTCAGGGGAAGAGACCCAGTACTTC. The encoded protein is CASSGEETQYF.

As concerns this clonotype: Just one base apart from a much larger clone, this may be a read error. The V and J genes are TRBV7-2 and TRBJ2-2, with 12 nucleotides matching TRBD2. This CDR3 is 17 amino acids long. The V segment lost 3 bases and the J segment 1 base; nucleotides outside the gene matches: 3. From germline, CDR1 is SGHTA and CDR2 FQGNSA. CDR3 nucleotide sequence: TGTGCCAGCAGCTTCACTAGCGGGGGGATGAACACCGGGGAGCTGTTTTTT. Translation gives CASSFTSGGMNTGELFF.

This clonotype has ten or more counts. This rearrangement joins TRBV7-8 to TRBJ2-1, with 10 bases identical to TRBD1. In germline, CDR1 is SGHVS, CDR2 FQNEAQ. The CDR3 runs 15 residues. With 4 bases clipped from V and 9 bases from J, the junction kept 9 bases outside the gene matches. Here the CDR3 reads CASSSGQGINAEQFF. The CDR3 DNA reads as TGTGCCAGCAGCTCGGGACAGGGGATTAATGCTGAGCAGTTCTTC.

This clonotype was seen at least ten times. The chain uses TRBV7-6 and TRBJ1-4, with TRBD1 identical over 8 bases. Trimming cost V 1 base and J 8 bases; bases outside gene matches: 6. The germline gives CDR1 SGHVS, CDR2 FNYEAQ. The CDR3 is 15 amino acids. CDR3 protein: CASSLEATGEEKLFF. CDR3 DNA sequence: TGTGCCAGCAGCTTAGAGGCGACAGGGGAAGAAAAACTGTTTTTT.

This clonotype was counted between two and nine times. The chain carries TRBV10-2 and TRBJ2-1; 8 nucleotides line up with TRBD2. V lost 8 bases and J lost 0; bases outside the gene matches: 12. This CDR3 spans 17 amino acids. Germline V gene lookup returns CDR1 WSHSY and CDR2 SAAADI. DNA of the CDR3: TGCGCCAGCGCTGCAGGACTAGCCTCTTCCTCCTACAATGAGCAGTTCTTC. As protein: CASAAGLASSSYNEQFF.

V is TRBV27 and J is TRBJ1-2; weak D call: TRBD1 (5 bases). The CDR3 is 15 residues long. Germline loops: CDR1 MNHEY, CDR2 SMNVEV (reference sequence). V was cut by 6 bases and J by 5 bases, with 19 bases left in between. The CDR3 spells CASSPVVRASYGYTF. The CDR3, as DNA: TGTGCCAGCAGCCCCGTGGTCAGGGCTTCGTATGGCTACACCTTC.

This clonotype was recorded a few times. This rearrangement joins TRBV10-3 to TRBJ2-1; possibly TRBD2 for D (6 bases). From germline, CDR1 is ENHRY and CDR2 SYGVKD. The CDR3 has 13 amino acids. V was shortened by 5 bases and J by 6 bases, with 11 bases between the two germline ends. CDR3 loop: CAISWDWSNEQFF. The CDR3 DNA reads TGTGCCATCAGTTGGGACTGGAGCAATGAGCAGTTCTTC.